Listed below are T cell receptor beta chains from one sample, sequenced in a study of early T cells in non-severe SARS-CoV-2 infection. TCRdb passed the 5' RACE reads through MiXCR, listing each CDR3 protein once. The sample lists some 34,000 distinct CDR3 sequences; approximately 8.9% were seen once. Sequences were obtained from whole blood. The receptor source for this set is an adult who was a healthcare worker with PCR-confirmed SARS-CoV-2 infection or an uninfected control (not recorded which). The CDR3 runs from the conserved cysteine through the conserved F or W. Each record gives: J gene, clone size, V gene, D gene, CDR3 protein, CDR3 DNA. D genes are given only for firm matches. Size values are once, few and many counts, or a class for expanded clones, and some rows have none.

TRBJ1-1 once TRBV7-3 . CASNPIERANTEAFF TGTGCCAGCAACCCCATAGAGAGGGCAAACACTGAAGCTTTCTTT
TRBJ2-3 many TRBV6-2/TRBV6-3 . CASRKRRGDIVTDTQYF TGTGCCAGCAGGAAACGTCGGGGGGACATTGTCACAGATACGCAGTATTTT
TRBJ1-2 many TRBV6-5 TRBD1 CASSGRTGGTKNYGYTF TGTGCCAGCAGTGGACGGACAGGGGGAACGAAGAACTATGGCTACACCTTC
TRBJ1-2 . TRBV9 TRBD1 CASSAWDRAFYGYTF TGTGCCAGCAGCGCCTGGGACAGGGCCTTCTATGGCTACACCTTC
TRBJ1-1 . TRBV12-3/TRBV12-4 . CASSPRGEGTAFF TGTGCCAGCAGTCCCCGTGGGGAGGGGACGGCTTTCTTT
TRBJ2-7 few TRBV10-2 . CASSLGSSYEQYF TGCGCCAGCAGTTTGGGAAGCTCGTACGAGCAGTACTTC
TRBJ2-7 few TRBV20-1 . CSARLGPYEQYF TGCAGTGCTAGGTTGGGACCTTACGAGCAGTACTTC
TRBJ2-7 once TRBV28 TRBD1 CASSPPGTGQYEQYF TGTGCCAGCAGTCCGCCCGGGACAGGACAGTACGAGCAGTACTTC
TRBJ2-7 many TRBV20-1 TRBD2 CSAPGEGIYEQYF TGCAGTGCCCCGGGGGAGGGCATCTACGAGCAGTACTTC
TRBJ2-7 medium-sized TRBV29-1 TRBD1 CSVEFLDRYEQYF TGCAGCGTTGAGTTTTTGGACAGGTACGAGCAGTACTTC
TRBJ2-6 many TRBV7-9 TRBD1 CASSIRTGPSSGANVLTF TGTGCCAGCAGCATCCGGACAGGACCATCCTCTGGGGCCAACGTCCTGACTTTC
TRBJ2-5 few TRBV2 . CASSEFAAGRETQYF TGTGCCAGCAGTGAATTCGCGGCAGGGAGAGAGACCCAGTACTTC
TRBJ2-2 many TRBV28 . CASTSGRGRAGELFF TGTGCCAGCACCTCCGGCCGGGGTAGAGCCGGGGAGCTGTTTTTT
TRBJ2-1 many TRBV5-1 TRBD1 CASSLGQATNEQFF TGCGCCAGCAGCTTAGGACAGGCCACAAATGAGCAGTTCTTC
TRBJ1-1 . TRBV28 . CASTQRRNPNTEAFF TGTGCCAGCACCCAGAGACGGAATCCGAACACTGAAGCTTTCTTT
TRBJ1-3 . TRBV4-2 . CASSRGLPEGNTIYF TGTGCCAGCAGCCGGGGACTGCCGGAGGGAAACACCATATATTTT
TRBJ2-7 . TRBV7-2 . CASSLARDGEYF TGTGCCAGCAGCTTAGCCCGGGACGGGGAGTACTTC
TRBJ2-3 . TRBV7-2 . CASGGFSTDTQYF TGTGCCAGCGGGGGATTTAGCACAGATACGCAGTATTTT
TRBJ2-3 . TRBV5-5 TRBD2 CASSQGLAGSTDTQYF TGTGCCAGCAGCCAGGGACTAGCGGGGAGCACAGATACGCAGTATTTT
TRBJ2-1 few TRBV29-1 TRBD1 CSVRKGQSYNEQFF TGCAGCGTTAGGAAGGGACAGAGTTATAATGAGCAGTTCTTC
TRBJ1-5 many TRBV5-6 . CASSLNRGVDNQPQHF TGTGCCAGCAGCTTGAATAGAGGGGTCGACAATCAGCCCCAGCATTTT
TRBJ2-3 many TRBV4-3 . CASSQDYRRGGVTDTQYF TGCGCCAGCAGCCAAGATTATCGTAGGGGGGGCGTCACAGATACGCAGTATTTT
TRBJ1-2 many TRBV5-1 TRBD1 CASSPGTGHNYGYTF TGCGCCAGCAGCCCGGGGACAGGACATAACTATGGCTACACCTTC
TRBJ1-3 many TRBV7-8 TRBD1 CASSPGGGRELGNTIYF TGTGCCAGCAGCCCAGGGGGGGGCAGGGAACTTGGAAACACCATATATTTT